This T cell receptor beta chain was profiled in a study of OX40 agonist ivuxolimab in advanced cancers. Study at large: Prior anti-PD-1, anti-PD-L1 or anti-CTLA-4 therapy did not bar entry, and about 40% had some. Study-wide results and limits: Low normalized T-cell clonal expansion also characterized some of the nonresponders. Among T cells, CD8+ cells averaged more expanded clones than CD4+ cells.

As regards this clone: What it binds is unknown.

Using immunoSEQ multiplex PCR, the repertoire was profiled, and TCRdb retains in-frame clones only, with some absent. Among approximately 65,000 clones listed, more than 85% were seen once. The CDR3 is made up of 21 amino acids. CDR1 is KGHSH and CDR2 is LQKENI in the germline V gene. The junction had 20 bases not matched to a gene; V was cut back by 0 bases and J by 3 bases. This chain links TRBV18 with TRBJ2-1; 7 bases are shared with TRBD1. The receptor was derived from an adult with an advanced solid tumor such as melanoma, head and neck, liver or kidney cancer. The sequencing here drew on CD4+ or CD8+ T cells sorted from blood, taken in a trial of the OX40 agonist ivuxolimab. Here the CDR3 DNA reads TGTGCCAGCTCACCACCGAGTCGGCCGATTTCCCCCGGGACAGACTACAATGAGCAGTTCTTC. This translates into CASSPPSRPISPGTDYNEQFF.